A selection of T cell receptor beta chains follows, all from one sample in a study of T cells in Graves' hyperthyroidism and ophthalmopathy. TCRdb called the multiplex PCR reads again in MiXCR, with one record for every CDR3 protein. Of about 46,000 distinct CDR3 sequences in the sample, about half were seen once. The sequencing sample was made of peripheral blood or thyroid tissue (not recorded which). These receptors originate from a woman between 45 and 65 years old with Graves' hyperthyroidism. CDR3s include the opening cysteine and the closing phenylalanine or tryptophan. The order of the fields is D gene, V gene, J gene, clone size, CDR3 protein, CDR3 DNA. The D gene is left open where the match is weak. Clone size is given for some rows only: seen once, a few or many times, or a class if the clone is expanded.

D gene: NA
V gene: TRBV7-9
J gene: TRBJ1-1
clone size: many
CDR3 protein: CASSLAVGGSYTEAFF
CDR3 DNA: TGTGCCAGCAGCTTAGCGGTCGGCGGGAGTTACACTGAAGCTTTCTTT

D gene: NA
V gene: TRBV7-3
J gene: TRBJ2-7
clone size: NA
CDR3 protein: CASSPNPGIEEQYF
CDR3 DNA: TGTGCCAGCAGCCCCAACCCAGGGATTGAAGAGCAGTACTTC

D gene: NA
V gene: TRBV11-2
J gene: TRBJ2-3
clone size: many
CDR3 protein: CASTQWEGTDTQYF
CDR3 DNA: TGTGCCAGCACCCAGTGGGAAGGGACAGATACGCAGTATTTT

D gene: TRBD2
V gene: TRBV20-1
J gene: TRBJ2-7
clone size: NA
CDR3 protein: CSASIAGGAYEQYF
CDR3 DNA: TGCAGTGCTAGTATAGCGGGAGGGGCCTACGAGCAGTACTTC

D gene: TRBD1
V gene: TRBV20-1
J gene: TRBJ2-5
clone size: NA
CDR3 protein: CSAVRGQRETQYF
CDR3 DNA: TGCAGTGCTGTAAGGGGGCAGCGGGAGACCCAGTACTTC

D gene: TRBD1
V gene: TRBV12-3/TRBV12-4
J gene: TRBJ2-3
clone size: few
CDR3 protein: CASTHRTGGIADTQYF
CDR3 DNA: TGTGCCAGCACCCACCGGACAGGGGGCATCGCAGATACGCAGTATTTT

D gene: TRBD2
V gene: TRBV24-1
J gene: TRBJ2-1
clone size: NA
CDR3 protein: CATSDLAGGDNEQFF
CDR3 DNA: TGTGCCACCAGTGATTTAGCGGGAGGGGACAATGAGCAGTTCTTC

D gene: NA
V gene: TRBV5-5
J gene: TRBJ1-2
clone size: NA
CDR3 protein: CASSAGDDGYTF
CDR3 DNA: TGTGCCAGCAGCGCCGGGGACGATGGCTACACCTTC

D gene: NA
V gene: TRBV6-5
J gene: TRBJ1-3
clone size: many
CDR3 protein: CASRASFSGNTIYF
CDR3 DNA: TGTGCCAGCAGGGCCTCTTTTTCGGGAAACACCATATATTTT

D gene: NA
V gene: TRBV29-1
J gene: TRBJ2-6
clone size: NA
CDR3 protein: CSVDVVESGANVLTF
CDR3 DNA: TGCAGCGTTGATGTTGTTGAGTCTGGGGCCAACGTCCTGACTTTC

D gene: TRBD2
V gene: TRBV20-1
J gene: TRBJ2-3
clone size: NA
CDR3 protein: CSAGRTSGRADTQYF
CDR3 DNA: TGCAGTGCCGGCCGGACTAGCGGGAGGGCAGATACGCAGTATTTT

D gene: NA
V gene: TRBV7-9
J gene: TRBJ1-2
clone size: NA
CDR3 protein: CASIEFGQTLNYGYTF
CDR3 DNA: TGTGCCAGCATCGAATTCGGACAGACCCTTAACTATGGCTACACCTTC

D gene: NA
V gene: TRBV24-1
J gene: TRBJ1-2
clone size: NA
CDR3 protein: CATYGYTF
CDR3 DNA: TGTGCCACCTATGGCTACACCTTC

D gene: NA
V gene: TRBV7-9
J gene: TRBJ2-2
clone size: many
CDR3 protein: CASSLARITGELFF
CDR3 DNA: TGTGCCAGCAGCTTAGCGCGGATCACCGGGGAGCTGTTTTTT

D gene: NA
V gene: TRBV5-1
J gene: TRBJ2-3
clone size: NA
CDR3 protein: CASSLARQLGSTDTQYF
CDR3 DNA: TGCGCCAGCAGCTTGGCGCGACAGCTAGGGAGCACAGATACGCAGTATTTT

D gene: TRBD2
V gene: TRBV7-2
J gene: TRBJ2-7
clone size: NA
CDR3 protein: CASSFPGLCYERYF
CDR3 DNA: TGTGCCAGCAGCTTCCCGGGACTATGCTACGAGCGGTACTTC

D gene: TRBD1
V gene: TRBV29-1
J gene: TRBJ1-5
clone size: few
CDR3 protein: CSVWTGDQPQHF
CDR3 DNA: TGCAGCGTGTGGACAGGTGACCAGCCCCAGCATTTT

D gene: NA
V gene: TRBV5-5
J gene: TRBJ2-5
clone size: many
CDR3 protein: CASSLRWETQYF
CDR3 DNA: TGTGCCAGCAGCTTGAGGTGGGAGACCCAGTACTTC

D gene: NA
V gene: TRBV6-1
J gene: TRBJ1-5
clone size: many
CDR3 protein: CASTLGGSRGPQHF
CDR3 DNA: TGTGCCAGCACTTTAGGGGGTTCGCGAGGGCCCCAGCATTTT

D gene: TRBD1
V gene: TRBV10-3
J gene: TRBJ1-2
clone size: NA
CDR3 protein: CASSEEPTGSGAGCTF
CDR3 DNA: TGTGCCAGCAGTGAAGAACCGACAGGGAGCGGTGCGGGCTGCACCTTC

D gene: TRBD1
V gene: TRBV5-1
J gene: TRBJ1-6
clone size: NA
CDR3 protein: CASREPGQGNSPLHF
CDR3 DNA: TGCGCCAGCAGGGAGCCGGGACAGGGGAATTCACCCCTCCACTTT

D gene: TRBD1
V gene: TRBV7-3
J gene: TRBJ2-7
clone size: NA
CDR3 protein: CASSAAGTGAYELYF
CDR3 DNA: TGTGCCAGCAGCGCCGCCGGGACAGGGGCCTACGAGCTGTACTTC

D gene: TRBD2
V gene: TRBV20-1
J gene: TRBJ2-5
clone size: NA
CDR3 protein: CSAPSGTSGRETQYF
CDR3 DNA: TGCAGTGCCCCTTCCGGGACTAGCGGGAGGGAGACCCAGTACTTC

D gene: NA
V gene: TRBV28
J gene: TRBJ2-7
clone size: many
CDR3 protein: CASSSTGTPTSYEQYF
CDR3 DNA: TGTGCCAGCAGTTCGACCGGGACCCCTACCTCCTACGAGCAGTACTTC